A selection of T cell receptor beta chains follows, all from one sample in a study of T cells in Graves' hyperthyroidism and ophthalmopathy. Each CDR3 protein is one row after TCRdb ran MiXCR on the multiplex PCR reads. The repertoire consists of around 500,000 distinct CDR3 sequences, with around a fifth occurring once and the leading ten covering around 54%. Sequences were obtained from blood. Receptors originate from a woman aged 70-85 years with Graves' ophthalmopathy. The CDR3 runs from the conserved cysteine through the conserved F or W. Fields, in order: CDR3 protein, clone size, V gene, J gene. Clone size, where shown, is once, few, many, or a class for clones that have expanded.

CDR3aa: CAWSGGGTGEKLFF
abundance: few
v_gene: TRBV30
j_gene: TRBJ1-4

CDR3aa: CASSSSGTGAGELFF
abundance: .
v_gene: TRBV7-8
j_gene: TRBJ2-2

CDR3aa: CSGGQGRNYGYTF
abundance: few
v_gene: TRBV29-1
j_gene: TRBJ1-2

CDR3aa: CASSVVVAQNTEAFF
abundance: .
v_gene: TRBV9
j_gene: TRBJ1-1

CDR3aa: CASSLGGGPISYNEQFF
abundance: few
v_gene: TRBV12-3/TRBV12-4
j_gene: TRBJ2-1

CDR3aa: CSADTAPNYGYTF
abundance: .
v_gene: TRBV20-1
j_gene: TRBJ1-2

CDR3aa: CASSLAAGGPWNEQFF
abundance: many
v_gene: TRBV5-1
j_gene: TRBJ2-1

CDR3aa: CASSFRQDPYNEQFF
abundance: .
v_gene: TRBV9
j_gene: TRBJ2-1

CDR3aa: CSASRLAGNTDTQYF
abundance: .
v_gene: TRBV20-1
j_gene: TRBJ2-3

CDR3aa: CASSPPGTGGSNGYTF
abundance: few
v_gene: TRBV5-1
j_gene: TRBJ1-2

CDR3aa: CAISDREQGGGYTF
abundance: many
v_gene: TRBV10-3
j_gene: TRBJ1-2

CDR3aa: CASSHRAGLVFGETQYF
abundance: many
v_gene: TRBV3-1
j_gene: TRBJ2-5

CDR3aa: CASSPQGVKNTGELFF
abundance: many
v_gene: TRBV18
j_gene: TRBJ2-2

CDR3aa: CASKESMNTEAFF
abundance: few
v_gene: TRBV10-1
j_gene: TRBJ1-1

CDR3aa: CASSYIGREFF
abundance: .
v_gene: TRBV6-1
j_gene: TRBJ2-1

CDR3aa: CSVGLKASGTYEQYF
abundance: .
v_gene: TRBV20-1
j_gene: TRBJ2-7

CDR3aa: CSARVGAVGEAFF
abundance: few
v_gene: TRBV20-1
j_gene: TRBJ1-1

CDR3aa: CASSVGDAGELFF
abundance: .
v_gene: TRBV10-1
j_gene: TRBJ2-2

CDR3aa: CATSSNYGYTF
abundance: few
v_gene: TRBV27
j_gene: TRBJ1-2

CDR3aa: CSARETGEGTEAFF
abundance: many
v_gene: TRBV20-1
j_gene: TRBJ1-1

CDR3aa: CASSLVAFEYEQYF
abundance: .
v_gene: TRBV11-2
j_gene: TRBJ2-7

CDR3aa: CAWSRASGRVEQFF
abundance: .
v_gene: TRBV30
j_gene: TRBJ2-1

CDR3aa: CSAGREAGRTAQYF
abundance: .
v_gene: TRBV20-1
j_gene: TRBJ2-5

CDR3aa: CASSTAGGDNEQFF
abundance: many
v_gene: TRBV7-3
j_gene: TRBJ2-1

CDR3aa: CASITFVGGTYGYTF
abundance: .
v_gene: TRBV7-2
j_gene: TRBJ1-2

CDR3aa: CASGPALAGVHEQYF
abundance: many
v_gene: TRBV12-5
j_gene: TRBJ2-7

CDR3aa: CATSPRRGPQHF
abundance: .
v_gene: TRBV15
j_gene: TRBJ1-5

CDR3aa: CSAQTSGAVTDTQYF
abundance: few
v_gene: TRBV20-1
j_gene: TRBJ2-3

CDR3aa: CASSYPSRTDTQYF
abundance: .
v_gene: TRBV6-2/TRBV6-3
j_gene: TRBJ2-3

CDR3aa: CASTSDRDNGYTF
abundance: few
v_gene: TRBV12-3/TRBV12-4
j_gene: TRBJ1-2

CDR3aa: CASRPAGGPYEQYF
abundance: many
v_gene: TRBV11-2
j_gene: TRBJ2-7

CDR3aa: CASSPTAGDNQPQHF
abundance: many
v_gene: TRBV27
j_gene: TRBJ1-5

CDR3aa: CASSLGGLYNEQFF
abundance: many
v_gene: TRBV5-1
j_gene: TRBJ2-1

CDR3aa: CASSLRAGRYEQYF
abundance: .
v_gene: TRBV7-8
j_gene: TRBJ2-7

CDR3aa: CASSGAGTSIETQYF
abundance: many
v_gene: TRBV2
j_gene: TRBJ2-5

CDR3aa: CASSLGGRASTGELFF
abundance: .
v_gene: TRBV13
j_gene: TRBJ2-2

CDR3aa: CASSHPPAAGSSGNTIYF
abundance: .
v_gene: TRBV14
j_gene: TRBJ1-3

CDR3aa: CASSQSGSYGYTF
abundance: few
v_gene: TRBV14
j_gene: TRBJ1-2

CDR3aa: CASSYRGRDGYTF
abundance: .
v_gene: TRBV27
j_gene: TRBJ1-2

CDR3aa: CASGRGTNTEAFF
abundance: .
v_gene: TRBV12-5
j_gene: TRBJ1-1

CDR3aa: CASSLTPLGRADTQYF
abundance: .
v_gene: TRBV7-3
j_gene: TRBJ2-3

CDR3aa: CASSLDQATDTQYF
abundance: few
v_gene: TRBV5-1
j_gene: TRBJ2-3

CDR3aa: CASSTSETQYF
abundance: .
v_gene: TRBV19
j_gene: TRBJ2-5

CDR3aa: CAISSQGTGELFF
abundance: .
v_gene: TRBV10-3
j_gene: TRBJ2-2

CDR3aa: CASTDRVIKPQHF
abundance: many
v_gene: TRBV6-2/TRBV6-3
j_gene: TRBJ1-5

CDR3aa: CASNPSTDTQYF
abundance: few
v_gene: TRBV7-9
j_gene: TRBJ2-3

CDR3aa: CASSLRARQPQHF
abundance: .
v_gene: TRBV6-1
j_gene: TRBJ1-5

CDR3aa: CASSQPGIVNTEAFF
abundance: few
v_gene: TRBV14
j_gene: TRBJ1-1

CDR3aa: CASSPRDRPYGYTF
abundance: many
v_gene: TRBV7-2
j_gene: TRBJ1-2

CDR3aa: CATSREGLAGTDTQYF
abundance: .
v_gene: TRBV15
j_gene: TRBJ2-3

CDR3aa: CASSEAGRGFDTIYF
abundance: .
v_gene: TRBV2
j_gene: TRBJ1-3